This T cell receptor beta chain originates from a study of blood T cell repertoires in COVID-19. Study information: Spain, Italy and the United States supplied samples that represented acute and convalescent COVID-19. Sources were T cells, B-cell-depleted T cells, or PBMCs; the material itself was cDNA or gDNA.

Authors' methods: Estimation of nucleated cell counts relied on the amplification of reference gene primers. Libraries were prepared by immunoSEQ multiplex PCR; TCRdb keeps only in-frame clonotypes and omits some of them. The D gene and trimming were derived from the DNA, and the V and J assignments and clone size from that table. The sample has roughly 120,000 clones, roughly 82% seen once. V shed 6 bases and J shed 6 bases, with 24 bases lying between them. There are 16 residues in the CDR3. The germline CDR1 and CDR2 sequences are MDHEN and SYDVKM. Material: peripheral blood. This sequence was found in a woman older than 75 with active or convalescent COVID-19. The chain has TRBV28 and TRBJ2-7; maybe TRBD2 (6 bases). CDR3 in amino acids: CASSSLGASDLVEQYF. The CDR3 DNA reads TGTGCCAGCAGCTCTCTTGGGGCTAGCGATTTGGTCGAGCAGTACTTC. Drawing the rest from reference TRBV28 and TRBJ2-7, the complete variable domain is DVKVTQSSRYLVKRTGEKVFLECVQDMDHENMFWYRQDPGLGLRLIYFSYDVKMKEKGDIPEGYSVSREKKERFSLILESASTNQTSMYLCASSSLGASDLVEQYFGPGTRLTVT.